The clone carrying this T cell receptor (beta chain) was recorded many times. As yet, its antigen is unknown. The sample comes from a study of naive and memory T cell subsets. The SP2 primer and nested alpha and beta constant region primers amplified ligated cDNA in four rounds. TCRdb called the UMI-ligation and nested PCR reads again in MiXCR, with one record for every CDR3 protein. In the table there are 37,000 or so distinct CDR3 sequences, approximately 11% of which are singletons. Whole-study findings and limits: This RNA-based method may be sensitive to activation-related transcript changes. Far more TCRs reportedly came from tuberculin skin test site biopsies. Tuberculin site TCR excess was interpreted as type IV hypersensitivity infiltration.

Treatment here: skin biopsy from PPD injection site in Mantoux-positive individual. TCR cDNA received a 3' ligated oligonucleotide that carried a UMI. Tuberculin skin test biopsies were taken where PPD was injected in Mantoux-positive people. This clonotype was obtained from an adult in good health. Sequencing was performed on skin, taken from a tuberculin skin test site.

CDR3 sequence: CASSPPEGALGVEQYF. The DNA for the CDR3 is TGTGCCAGCTCACCACCCGAGGGAGCCCTGGGAGTTGAGCAGTACTTC. J is TRBJ2-7 and V is TRBV18, with D maybe TRBD2 (5 bases). Germline CDR1 reads KGHSH; CDR2 reads LQKENI. V dropped 0 bases and J dropped 7 bases, with 19 bases sitting between them. The CDR3 totals 16 residues.